The text below deals with one T cell receptor (beta chain). Its antigen remains unknown. This CDR3 region has 16 residues. Germline CDR1 is SEHNR and CDR2 is FQNEAQ (reference sequence). The data belong to a study of post-analysis software for immune sequencing data. Regarding the study as a whole: TRBV5-6, TRBV5-1 and TRBV20-1 belonged to a set of a few TRBV segments that were more frequent in patients than controls.

Included in the TCR beta cDNA libraries were unique molecular identifiers. TCRdb ran MiXCR on the PCR reads and lists one entry per CDR3 protein. The table has hundreds of thousands of distinct CDR3 sequences, around 40% seen once; the top ten hold about 12%. The specimen sequenced was blood. The sequence was obtained from a girl aged 10 to 17 with multiple sclerosis. This chain links TRBV7-9 with TRBJ2-5, with D perhaps matching TRBD2 (5 bases). The J call may be in error: the DNA end matches TRBJ2-7 better. In nucleotides, the CDR3 is TGTGCCAGCAGCTTAGCTTCCGAGCGGACCAATTACGAGCAGTACTTC. It yields the protein CASSLASERTNYEQYF.